The next 23 T cell receptor beta chains were all read from a single sample in a study of CD8 T cells in ankylosing spondylitis. Notes on the study in general: Ankylosing spondylitis blood appeared to carry a characteristic TCR beta motif of roughly eight highly homologous variants.

TCRdb re-called the 5' RACE reads through MiXCR, storing one row per CDR3 protein. This sample has 250,000 to 350,000 distinct CDR3 sequences, with roughly 8% found just once. These TCRs are of unknown antigen specificity. Material for sequencing was blood, either unsorted or a sorted T cell fraction (not recorded which). The receptors here all came from a male donor with ankylosing spondylitis.

The rearrangement uses TRBV27 and TRBJ2-7; D remains ambiguous. Germline V gives CDR1 MNHEY, CDR2 SMNVEV (reference sequence). The CDR3 has 13 residues. V lost 0 bases and J 3 bases, leaving 6 bases between the germline ends. The CDR3 nucleotides are TGTGCCAGCAGTTTATCACCGGACTACGAGCAGTACTTC. Encoded protein: CASSLSPDYEQYF.

In this sample, this clonotype turned up a few times. V is TRBV10-3 and J is TRBJ2-1, with 7 nucleotides matching TRBD1. The V segment lost 0 bases and the J segment 12 bases; nucleotides outside the gene matches: 5. Germline V gives CDR1 ENHRY, CDR2 SYGVKD. CDR3 size: 13 residues. CDR3 in DNA: TGTGCCATCAGTGAGTCAGGGGGCCTAGCGCAGTTCTTC. This sequence encodes CAISESGGLAQFF.

This clonotype turned up a few times. The V and J genes are TRBV10-3 and TRBJ2-5, with TRBD1 as a possible D gene (6 bases). In germline, CDR1 is ENHRY, CDR2 SYGVKD. This CDR3 contains 13 residues. Trimming took 7 bases from V and 1 from J, leaving 10 bases between them. CDR3: CAITGQLQETQYF. The CDR3 nucleotides are TGTGCCATCACTGGACAGCTCCAAGAGACCCAGTACTTC.

In its sample, this clonotype was seen many times. The V gene is TRBV9, the J gene TRBJ2-3, with 7 bases fitting TRBD1. The CDR3 covers 16 residues. V dropped 2 bases and J dropped 2; count of bases not matched to a gene: 8. Germline-derived CDR1 and CDR2 are SGDLS and YYNGEE. The CDR3 DNA reads TGTGCCAGCAGCGTGACACCGGGACAGCACACAGATACGCAGTATTTT. Its protein is CASSVTPGQHTDTQYF.

CDR3 residues: CASSLQGRDEQFF. DNA of the CDR3: TGTGCCAGCAGCCTACAGGGGAGGGATGAGCAGTTCTTC. The chain links TRBV3-1 to TRBJ2-1, with D possibly being TRBD1 or TRBD2 (7 bases each). CDR1 and CDR2 from the germline V gene are LGHDT and YNNKEL (reference sequence). CDR3 length: 13 amino acids. V lost 4 bases, J lost 8 bases, and 12 bases lay in between.

This clonotype was counted between two and nine times. The rearrangement uses TRBV11-2 and TRBJ1-1; possibly TRBD1 for D (5 bases). The CDR3 consists of 17 residues. The V gene lost 1 base and the J gene lost 5 bases, with 20 bases spanning the gap. Germline V gives CDR1 SGHAT, CDR2 FQNNGV. This CDR3 is CASSLAPTLGRGTEAFF. Written as DNA, the CDR3 is TGTGCCAGCAGCTTAGCACCCACCCTGGGGCGGGGTACTGAAGCTTTCTTT.

In its sample, this clonotype was seen a few times. The rearrangement joins TRBV29-1 to TRBJ2-2, with 7 bases aligning to TRBD2. Germline CDR1 and CDR2: SQVTM and ANQGSEA. V shed 6 bases and J 1 base; nucleotides not matched to a gene: 8. The CDR3 is 15 amino acids. In nucleotides, the CDR3 is TGCAGCGTACCTCGGGAGGCTGGGAACACCGGGGAGCTGTTTTTT. It is translated as CSVPREAGNTGELFF.

The chain combines TRBV29-1 with TRBJ1-1, with 8 bases that match TRBD1. The CDR3 totals 15 residues. V lost 6 bases and J lost 4; bases outside the gene matches: 13. CDR1 is SQVTM and CDR2 is ANQGSEA in the germline V gene. The CDR3 bases are TGCAGCGTGCGTACATGGACAGGGCCTTCCACTGAAGCTTTCTTT. Its protein product is CSVRTWTGPSTEAFF. The whole variable domain, remainder taken from reference TRBV29-1 and TRBJ1-1, is SAVISQKPSRDICQRGTSLTIQCQVDSQVTMMFWYRQQPGQSLTLIATANQGSEATYESGFVIDKFPISRPNLTFSTLTVSNMSPEDSSIYLCSVRTWTGPSTEAFFGQGTRLTVV.

The table lists this clonotype with a few counts. V is TRBV18 and J is TRBJ2-1; D is uncertain. This CDR3 spans 12 amino acids. V was cut by 3 bases and J by 8 bases, with 8 bases left in between. Germline V gene data show CDR1 as KGHSH and CDR2 as LQKENI. The CDR3 nucleotides read TGTGCCAGCTCACCTAGGAACGATGAGCAGTTCTTC. Protein product: CASSPRNDEQFF.

V usage is TRBV10-3 and J usage is TRBJ2-1; 7 nucleotides agree with TRBD2. The CDR3 runs to 16 residues. J gave up 2 bases and V 6 bases, and 10 bases lay outside the gene matches. The germline gives CDR1 ENHRY, CDR2 SYGVKD. The CDR3 region has the DNA TGTGCCATCAGCGACTCTAGCGGAAAACCCTACAATGAGCAGTTCTTC. Protein product: CAISDSSGKPYNEQFF.

The V gene is TRBV7-3, the J gene TRBJ2-1; 7 bases match TRBD2. Looked up from germline, CDR1 is SGHTA and CDR2 is FQGTGA. CDR3 length equals 14 residues. With 5 bases clipped from V and 10 bases from J, the junction kept 11 bases outside the gene matches. The CDR3 DNA is TGTGCCAGCAGCCCACGACTAGCTCCGGGCGAGCAGTTCTTC. It yields the protein CASSPRLAPGEQFF.

CDR3 residues: CSVEGPGHYEQYF. CDR3 DNA: TGCAGCGTTGAAGGCCCAGGCCACTACGAGCAGTACTTC. The chain has TRBV29-1 and TRBJ2-7; no clear D gene. V was pared by 1 base and J by 3 bases, with 10 bases between. This CDR3 comprises 13 residues. Germline values: CDR1 SQVTM, CDR2 ANQGSEA.

The chain couples TRBV20-1 to TRBJ1-1; the D is unclear. This CDR3 is built from 12 residues. The germline V and J ends were trimmed by 6 bases and 1 base, with 9 bases remaining between them. Germline V CDR1 and CDR2: DFQATT, SNEGSKA (reference sequence). The CDR3 region is CSAPRQNTEAFF. In DNA form, the CDR3 reads TGCAGTGCCCCTAGACAGAACACTGAAGCTTTCTTT.

This clonotype was found a few times. This rearrangement joins TRBV7-3 to TRBJ1-1; D perhaps matches TRBD1 (5 bases). V lost 5 bases, J lost 1 base, and 8 bases lay in between. This CDR3 region has 13 residues. Germline values: CDR1 SGHTA, CDR2 FQGTGA. This CDR3 is CASSRDQNTEAFF. The CDR3 DNA sequence: TGTGCCAGCAGCCGGGACCAGAACACTGAAGCTTTCTTT.

This clonotype was found a few times. The chain joins TRBV6-2 or TRBV6-3 to TRBJ2-1; possible D gene TRBD2, 6 bases. The V gene lost 0 bases and the J gene lost 2 bases, with 23 bases spanning the gap. This CDR3 contains 20 residues. The germline V gene has CDR1 MNHEY and CDR2 SVGEGT. The DNA of the CDR3 is TGTGCCAGCAGTTACTCTCCCACTAGCAGCATTGTCGGGCCCTACAATGAGCAGTTCTTC. Translating gives CASSYSPTSSIVGPYNEQFF.

The rearrangement uses TRBV6-1 and TRBJ2-6; D remains ambiguous. This CDR3 is built from 14 residues. Germline V gene lookup returns CDR1 MNHNS and CDR2 SASEGT. Trimming removed 7 bases from V and 3 bases from J, with 10 bases in between. The CDR3 reads CASTPRNGANVLTF. The DNA of the CDR3 is TGTGCCAGCACCCCCAGAAATGGGGCCAACGTCCTGACTTTC.

This clonotype appeared many times. This rearrangement joins TRBV27 to TRBJ1-2; weak D call: TRBD1 (5 bases). Germline V gene data show CDR1 as MNHEY and CDR2 as SMNVEV (reference sequence). CDR3 length: 16 residues. V gave up 1 base and J gave up 4 bases, with 16 bases separating them. The CDR3 region has the DNA TGTGCCAGCAGTTTATTTGAGAGGGGCGACCCCTATGGCTACACCTTC. Its translation: CASSLFERGDPYGYTF.

This clonotype came up many times. The chain employs TRBV11-1 and TRBJ2-7; TRBD1 matches at 9 bases. Looked up from germline, CDR1 is SGHAT and CDR2 is FQDESV (reference sequence). The CDR3 is 21 amino acids. Trimming cost V 5 bases and J 0 bases; bases outside gene matches: 23. The CDR3 region has the DNA TGTGCCAGCAGCAGTGGACAGGGGACTTCTTCCAGGCGGGGGTTCTCCTACGAGCAGTACTTC. Its translation: CASSSGQGTSSRRGFSYEQYF. Drawing the rest from reference TRBV11-1 and TRBJ2-7, the complete variable domain is EAEVAQSPRYKITEKSQAVAFWCDPISGHATLYWYRQILGQGPELLVQFQDESVVDDSQLPKDRFSAERLKGVDSTLKIQPAELGDSAMYLCASSSGQGTSSRRGFSYEQYFGPGTRLTVT.

This clonotype was recorded at least ten times. The chain is built from TRBV28 and TRBJ2-7, with 8 bases identical to TRBD1. V was clipped by 5 bases and J by 5 bases; unmatched bases: 8. Germline V gene sequence: CDR1 MDHEN, CDR2 SYDVKM. The CDR3 is made up of 14 amino acids. The CDR3, as DNA: TGTGCCAGCAGTCCCAGGGGGCCTCTGCACGAGCAGTACTTC. Translation gives CASSPRGPLHEQYF. The full variable domain, completed using reference TRBV28 and TRBJ2-7, is DVKVTQSSRYLVKRTGEKVFLECVQDMDHENMFWYRQDPGLGLRLIYFSYDVKMKEKGDIPEGYSVSREKKERFSLILESASTNQTSMYLCASSPRGPLHEQYFGPGTRLTVT.

The genes are TRBV18 and TRBJ2-6; TRBD2 matches at 8 bases. This CDR3 spans 18 amino acids. Germline V gene lookup returns CDR1 KGHSH and CDR2 LQKENI. After removal of 6 bases from V and 0 bases from J, the junction contained 10 bases not matched to a gene. CDR3 residues: CASSPTGGAGSGANVLTF. In DNA, the CDR3 is TGTGCCAGCTCCCCGACCGGGGGGGCAGGCTCTGGGGCCAACGTCCTGACTTTC.

This clonotype occurred a few times. This chain uses TRBV12-3 or TRBV12-4 with TRBJ2-1, with D perhaps being TRBD1 or TRBD2 (5 bases each). This CDR3 is built from 16 residues. Trimming took off 8 bases at V and 0 bases at J, with 17 bases between the two ends. DNA for the CDR3: TGTGCCAGCGGGACGGAATGGCTAAGCTCCTACAATGAGCAGTTCTTC. Encoded protein: CASGTEWLSSYNEQFF.

This clonotype has more than one count but fewer than ten. The rearrangement uses TRBV12-3 or TRBV12-4 and TRBJ2-5, with D possibly matching TRBD2 (6 bases). Trimming took off 6 bases at V and 5 bases at J, with 19 bases between the two ends. The CDR3 spans 15 residues. The DNA for the CDR3 is TGTGCCAGCAGCACAAACGGGCGGGGTGACGAGACCCAGTACTTC. Its protein is CASSTNGRGDETQYF.

This clonotype has only a few counts. The CDR3 loop reads CSVKSASGAGEQFF. The CDR3 DNA reads TGCAGCGTGAAATCGGCTAGCGGGGCGGGTGAGCAGTTCTTC. V is TRBV29-1 and J is TRBJ2-1, with 9 bases matching TRBD2. CDR3 size: 14 residues. Trimming cost V 6 bases and J 9 bases; bases outside gene matches: 12. Per the germline V gene, CDR1 is SQVTM and CDR2 is ANQGSEA.